This T cell receptor (beta chain) appears in the sequencing data of a study of T cell responses to AZD1222 COVID-19 vaccine. Study findings and constraints: Nearly half of spike-specific TCRs reportedly target variant regions that are unmutated in the B.1.351 and B.1.1.7 variants. Spike regions recognized by vaccine-associated CD4 TCRs spanned the protein, led by 160-218 and 743-854.

Notes on this clone: The target antigen is unknown.

CDR1 is MNHEY, CDR2 SVGAGI, per germline. The CDR3 length is 15 residues. Deletions cut 7 bases from V and 5 bases from J, with 20 bases between. Sequencing used immunoSEQ multiplex PCR; TCRdb keeps in-frame clones, though not all of them. The top ten hold around 20% of the sample, which has 70,000 to 95,000 clones, 80% seen once. The source material was peripheral blood, sampled on day 0 of AZD1222 vaccination. This TCR was sampled from an adult in good health. J is TRBJ1-2 and V is TRBV6-5; no reliable D call. The CDR3 region has the DNA TGTGCCAGCAACGAGATGGCCACTTACCTTTATGGCTACACCTTC. Its translation: CASNEMATYLYGYTF.